These 15 T cell receptor beta chains came from one sample sequenced in a study of T cell responses to AZD1222 COVID-19 vaccine (dated by TCRdb to 2020 to 2023). Receptor libraries were prepared by the immunoSEQ multiplex PCR assay. TCRdb retrieved this table from immuneACCESS and kept in-frame rearrangements only. Not all clones are present; in checked studies, unresolved V genes account for under half, and no reason is known for the remainder. This sample is represented by roughly 99,000 clones; approximately 89% of them were singletons. Less than 25% of the sample rests with the top ten. In light of the paper, this sample's time point label describes: baseline before first vaccination. Sequences were derived from peripheral blood, sampled on day 0 of AZD1222 vaccination. These TCRs come from an adult in good health.

The rearrangement joins TRBV7-3 to TRBJ2-1; TRBD2 might be the D (6 bases). This CDR3 has 15 residues. V lost 0 bases to trimming and J lost 2 bases, with 8 bases between them. Germline lookup yields CDR1 SGHTA and CDR2 FQGTGA. CDR3 loop: CASSLTGGTYNEQFF. As DNA, the CDR3 is TGTGCCAGCAGCTTAACGGGAGGTACCTACAATGAGCAGTTCTTC.

This clone was detected a few times. J is TRBJ1-1 and V is TRBV23-1; D is perhaps TRBD1 (6 bases). TRBV23-1 belongs to the ORF category, with a function that is uncertain. Between the trimmed V and J ends, which lost 0 bases and 8 bases, there was a span of 13 bases. CDR3 length: 14 residues. CDR3 nucleotides: TGCGCCAGCAGTCAATCTATTTTAGGGACAGAAGCTTTCTTT. Translating gives CASSQSILGTEAFF.

The V and J genes are TRBV2 and TRBJ2-7; D remains unclear. The germline V gene has CDR1 SNHLY and CDR2 FYNNEI. Trimming shortened V by 4 bases and J by 6 bases, and 13 bases separated the two germline ends. The CDR3 loop spans 13 amino acids. The CDR3 DNA sequence: TGTGCCAGCAGTGGGGATGCCGCGACCGAGCAGTACTTC. Amino acids: CASSGDAATEQYF.

The CDR3 region is CASSLGQGHQPQHF. The DNA of the CDR3 is TGTGCCAGCAGCTTGGGACAGGGTCATCAGCCCCAGCATTTT. V usage is TRBV6-5 and J usage is TRBJ1-5; the match to TRBD1 covers 9 bases. Germline lookup yields CDR1 MNHEY and CDR2 SVGAGI. The CDR3 runs to 14 residues. The trim removed 6 bases at V and 5 bases at J, leaving 5 bases unmatched.

The chain has TRBV7-8 and TRBJ1-6; a weak D match, TRBD1 (5 bases). The CDR3 length is 17 residues. The germline CDR1 and CDR2 sequences are SGHVS and FQNEAQ. The ends were cut back, 2 bases at V and 0 bases at J, with 11 bases in the middle. The CDR3 loop is CASSLIGGSSYNSPLHF. In DNA form, the CDR3 reads TGTGCCAGCAGCTTAATCGGGGGTAGCTCCTATAATTCACCCCTCCACTTT.

CDR3 amino acids: CASSESGGAGETQYF. CDR3 in DNA: TGTGCCAGCAGCGAGAGCGGGGGGGCAGGGGAGACCCAGTACTTC. This chain links TRBV9 with TRBJ2-5; TRBD2 matches 10 bases. This CDR3 contains 15 residues. Germline assignment: CDR1 SGDLS and CDR2 YYNGEE. The J segment lost 5 bases and the V segment lost 3 bases, leaving 7 bases of the junction unmatched.

This clone was found a few times. The chain couples TRBV7-2 to TRBJ1-1; D unresolved. Germline V lookup: CDR1 SGHTA, CDR2 FQGNSA. The CDR3 length is 13 residues. Trimming cost V 2 bases and J 1 base, with 5 bases left between them. For the CDR3, the DNA is TGTGCCAGCAGCTTAAATGCGAACACTGAAGCTTTCTTT. It specifies CASSLNANTEAFF.

Here the CDR3 reads CASSPIGTGGGQPQHF. As DNA, the CDR3 is TGTGCCAGCAGCCCAATCGGGACAGGGGGCGGTCAGCCCCAGCATTTT. The rearrangement links TRBV7-2 to TRBJ1-5; TRBD1 aligns across 12 bases. The germline gives CDR1 SGHTA, CDR2 FQGNSA. V shed 5 bases and J 6 bases; nucleotides not matched to a gene: 8. The CDR3 runs to 16 residues.

The chain has TRBV7-9 and TRBJ1-6; D remains ambiguous. The V end lost 3 bases, the J end lost 5 bases, and 17 bases lay between the germline ends. The CDR3 covers 17 residues. Germline-derived CDR1 and CDR2 are SEHNR and FQNEAQ (reference sequence). This CDR3 reads CASSFYLSGVHNSPLHF. The CDR3 region has the DNA TGTGCCAGCAGCTTTTATCTTTCGGGAGTTCATAATTCACCCCTCCACTTT. Looking up the rest from reference TRBV7-9 and TRBJ1-6 gives the full variable domain: DTGVSQNPRHKITKRGQNVTFRCDPISEHNRLYWYRQTLGQGPEFLTYFQNEAQLEKSRLLSDRFSAERPKGSFSTLEIQRTEQGDSAMYLCASSFYLSGVHNSPLHFGNGTRLTVT.

A single count supports this clone. As DNA, the CDR3 is TGTGCCAGCAGCCTAGGAACAGGATTCAGGGAGCTGTTTTTT. It encodes CASSLGTGFRELFF. The chain has TRBV3-1 (or the pseudogene TRBV3-2) and TRBJ2-2, with D maybe TRBD1 (5 bases). The germline gives CDR1 LGHDT, CDR2 YNNKEL (reference sequence). Trimming took 4 bases from V and 9 from J, leaving 15 bases between them. This CDR3 has 14 amino acids.

The rearrangement joins TRBV11-2 to TRBJ2-7, with 7 bases that match TRBD2. V dropped 3 bases and J dropped 4; count of bases not matched to a gene: 3. The CDR3 is 13 residues long. Germline V lookup: CDR1 SGHAT, CDR2 FQNNGV. The CDR3 loop reads CASSFTGGYEQYF. CDR3 nucleotides: TGTGCCAGCAGCTTTACGGGGGGATACGAGCAGTACTTC. The full variable domain, rest sourced from reference TRBV11-2 and TRBJ2-7, is EAGVAQSPRYKIIEKRQSVAFWCNPISGHATLYWYQQILGQGPKLLIQFQNNGVVDDSQLPKDRFSAERLKGVDSTLKIQPAKLEDSAVYLCASSFTGGYEQYFGPGTRLTVT.

V gene TRBV5-4 combines with J gene TRBJ1-2, with D tentatively TRBD1 (6 bases). Per the germline V gene, CDR1 is SGHNT and CDR2 is YYREEE (reference sequence). V was clipped by 0 bases and J by 9 bases, with 9 bases between them. This CDR3 region has 12 residues. This CDR3 reads CASSLGGQSYTF. DNA of the CDR3: TGTGCCAGCAGCTTGGGAGGACAGAGCTACACCTTC.

The gene calls are TRBV21-1 and TRBJ2-2; the table's D call, TRBD2, was not checked against the DNA. TRBV21-1 is a known pseudogene. This CDR3 region has 14 residues. This CDR3 is CASSVRGGVGELFF. DNA of the CDR3: TGTGCCAGCAGCGTGCGGGGGGGCGTCGGGGAGCTGTTTTTT.

This chain links TRBV5-4 with TRBJ2-3, with 8 bases identical to TRBD2. With 4 bases clipped from V and 3 bases from J, the junction kept 7 bases outside the gene matches. Germline V gives CDR1 SGHNT, CDR2 YYREEE (reference sequence). CDR3 length equals 15 residues. The CDR3 sequence: CASSGRGGRTDTQYF. CDR3 sequence (DNA): TGTGCCAGCAGCGGACGGGGGGGCCGGACAGATACGCAGTATTTT.

This chain links TRBV30 with TRBJ1-2; TRBD1 is a possible D gene (5 bases). The CDR3 covers 12 residues. CDR1 is GTSNPN, CDR2 SVGIG, per germline (reference sequence). Trimming removed 3 bases from V and 1 base from J, with 6 bases in between. The CDR3 here is CAWSQGNYGYTF. The CDR3 region has the DNA TGTGCCTGGAGCCAGGGTAACTATGGCTACACCTTC.